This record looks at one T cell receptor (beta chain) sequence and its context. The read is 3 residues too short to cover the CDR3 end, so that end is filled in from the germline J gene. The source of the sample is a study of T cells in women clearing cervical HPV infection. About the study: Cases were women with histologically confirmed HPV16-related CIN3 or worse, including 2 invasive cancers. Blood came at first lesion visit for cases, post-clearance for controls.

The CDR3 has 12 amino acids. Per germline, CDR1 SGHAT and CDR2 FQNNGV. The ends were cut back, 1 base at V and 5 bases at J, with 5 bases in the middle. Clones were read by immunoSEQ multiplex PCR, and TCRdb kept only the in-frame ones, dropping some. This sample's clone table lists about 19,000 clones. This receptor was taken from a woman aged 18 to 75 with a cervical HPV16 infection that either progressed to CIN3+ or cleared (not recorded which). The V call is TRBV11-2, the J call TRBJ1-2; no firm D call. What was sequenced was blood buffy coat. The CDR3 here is CASSLVRYGYTF. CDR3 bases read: TGTGCCAGCAGCTTAGTCAGGTATGGC.